Following are 15 T cell receptor beta chains from one sample sequenced in a study of blood T cell repertoires in COVID-19. Here immunoSEQ multiplex PCR was the method, and the copy in TCRdb shows in-frame clones only, minus some. Seen here are 300,000 to 400,000 clones, roughly 90% observed once, and the top ten hold around 4%. The sequenced material came from peripheral blood. The receptors here all came from a woman aged 45 to 65 with active or convalescent COVID-19.

The rearrangement links TRBV19 to TRBJ1-5; D ambiguous. Trimming took 1 base from V and 1 from J, leaving 14 bases between them. The CDR3 has 17 residues. Per the germline V gene, CDR1 is LNHDA and CDR2 is SQIVND (reference sequence). CDR3 DNA: TGTGCCAGTAGTATAGGGGGAAGAGGGAAGAGCAATCAGCCCCAGCATTTT. Translation gives CASSIGGRGKSNQPQHF. Filled out from reference TRBV19 and TRBJ1-5, the complete variable domain reads DGGITQSPKYLFRKEGQNVTLSCEQNLNHDAMYWYRQDPGQGLRLIYYSQIVNDFQKGDIAEGYSVSREKKESFPLTVTSAQKNPTAFYLCASSIGGRGKSNQPQHFGDGTRLSIL.

The chain uses TRBV7-2 and TRBJ2-7; D is possibly TRBD2 (5 bases). The V and J ends lost 2 bases and 3 bases respectively, with 8 bases between them. The CDR3 covers 13 residues. Germline CDR1 reads SGHTA; CDR2 reads FQGNSA. The CDR3 loop is CASSLRADYEQYF. In nucleotides, the CDR3 is TGTGCCAGCAGCTTACGAGCGGACTACGAGCAGTACTTC.

In this sample, this clone turned up once. The V and J genes are TRBV7-9 and TRBJ1-4; the D gene is possibly TRBD1 (6 bases). Trimming left V 5 bases short and J 2 bases short, with 21 bases between. Germline CDR1 SEHNR, CDR2 FQNEAQ (reference sequence). The CDR3 has 18 amino acids. CDR3 region: CASSPRRTVTGTNEKLFF. Here the CDR3 DNA reads TGTGCCAGCAGCCCCCGCCGAACGGTGACAGGTACTAATGAAAAACTGTTTTTT.

This chain uses TRBV7-6 with TRBJ1-3; tentatively, D is TRBD1 (5 bases). There are 15 residues in the CDR3. Germline CDR1 and CDR2: SGHVS and FNYEAQ. V lost 5 bases, J lost 0 bases, and 11 bases lay in between. The CDR3 sequence is CASSARQLSGNTIYF. The CDR3 DNA sequence: TGTGCCAGCAGCGCCCGACAGCTCTCTGGAAACACCATATATTTT.

This chain uses TRBV10-3 with TRBJ2-5; D gene uncertain. This CDR3 comprises 13 residues. V was trimmed by 6 bases and J by 0 bases, leaving 8 bases between them. The V gene's germline CDR1 is ENHRY and CDR2 SYGVKD. CDR3 region: CAISDWNQETQYF. For the CDR3, the DNA is TGTGCCATCAGCGACTGGAACCAAGAGACCCAGTACTTC.

This clone has more than one count but fewer than ten. The CDR3 DNA follows: TGTGCCACCAGCAGGCCTGGACAGGGGGCGGAAGAGCAGTACTTC. This translates into CATSRPGQGAEEQYF. The chain combines TRBV15 with TRBJ2-7, with 11 bases aligning to TRBD1. Trimming removed 3 bases from V and 7 bases from J; junction bases left unmatched: 8. This CDR3 contains 15 residues. From germline, CDR1 is LNHNV and CDR2 YYDKDF (reference sequence).

The chain joins TRBV9 to TRBJ2-1; D might be TRBD1 (5 bases). Deletions cut 4 bases from V and 6 bases from J, with 17 bases between. This CDR3 has 15 residues. Germline loops: CDR1 SGDLS, CDR2 YYNGEE. CDR3 DNA: TGTGCCAGCAGCCCCCAGGGTCTCGTAGTCAATGAGCAGTTCTTC. Translation: CASSPQGLVVNEQFF.

Points on this clone: The sample carries other DNA sequences with the same CDR3. This sequence joins TRBV30 and TRBJ1-1; D not certain. Germline values: CDR1 GTSNPN, CDR2 SVGIG (reference sequence). This CDR3 is 13 amino acids long. The V and J ends lost 0 bases and 2 bases respectively, with 7 bases between them. CDR3 nucleotide sequence: TGTGCCTGGAGTGTACGAGGAAACACTGAAGCTTTCTTT. This translates into CAWSVRGNTEAFF.

In DNA form, the CDR3 reads TGTGCCAGCGGAGCAGTTAGCGGGAAGCAGTTCTTC. Translating gives CASGAVSGKQFF. This chain uses TRBV25-1 with TRBJ2-1; 8 bases are shared with TRBD2. This CDR3 is built from 12 residues. Germline CDR1 is MGHDK and CDR2 is SYGVNS. Losses at the gene ends were 8 bases for V and 11 bases for J; bases not matched to a gene: 8.

The rearrangement links TRBV5-1 to TRBJ2-7, with D possibly being TRBD2 (5 bases). The CDR3 is 14 amino acids. In germline, CDR1 is SGHRS, CDR2 YFSETQ. Trimming cost V 0 bases and J 3 bases, with 10 bases left between them. CDR3 nucleotides: TGCGCCAGCAGCTTGGTCGGGGTCATCTACGAGCAGTACTTC. Residues: CASSLVGVIYEQYF.

This sequence joins TRBV28 and TRBJ2-1; 10 positions match TRBD2. V lost 6 bases to trimming and J lost 6 bases; unmatched junction nucleotides: 8. The CDR3 spans 15 residues. Germline loops: CDR1 MDHEN, CDR2 SYDVKM. The CDR3, as DNA: TGTGCCAGCAGCCCCTACCTAGCGGGAGTCAATGAGCAGTTCTTC. Translation gives CASSPYLAGVNEQFF.

This sequence joins TRBV11-2 and TRBJ2-1, with 9 bases lining up with TRBD1. In germline, CDR1 is SGHAT, CDR2 FQNNGV. The CDR3 is 15 amino acids. The J segment lost 6 bases and the V segment lost 4 bases, leaving 7 bases of the junction unmatched. CDR3 loop: CASSSVRDRANEQFF. CDR3 DNA: TGTGCCAGCAGCTCGGTCCGGGACAGGGCCAATGAGCAGTTCTTC.

The chain employs TRBV27 and TRBJ1-6; weak D call: TRBD1 (6 bases). Trimming removed 5 bases at V and 13 bases at J, with 21 bases between. CDR3 length: 15 amino acids. CDR1 MNHEY and CDR2 SMNVEV come from the germline V gene (reference sequence). CDR3 region: CASSQRGEGRGPLHF. The DNA for the CDR3 is TGTGCCAGCAGTCAAAGAGGTGAAGGCAGGGGTCCCCTCCACTTT.

V is TRBV28 and J is TRBJ1-2; maybe TRBD1 (5 bases). This CDR3 contains 14 residues. V dropped 7 bases and J dropped 7 bases, with 19 bases sitting between them. From germline, CDR1 is MDHEN and CDR2 SYDVKM. This CDR3 is CASTTGEGLGGYTF. The CDR3 DNA reads TGTGCCAGCACCACCGGGGAGGGGCTAGGTGGCTACACCTTC.

V is TRBV4-3 and J is TRBJ1-2; D gene uncertain. The CDR3 sequence is 15 residues long. Trimming removed 0 bases at V and 8 bases at J, with 16 bases between. Germline V CDR1 and CDR2: LGHNA, YSLEER. The CDR3 region is CASSQESGPSIGYTF. CDR3 DNA: TGCGCCAGCAGCCAAGAATCAGGCCCGTCTATCGGCTACACCTTC.